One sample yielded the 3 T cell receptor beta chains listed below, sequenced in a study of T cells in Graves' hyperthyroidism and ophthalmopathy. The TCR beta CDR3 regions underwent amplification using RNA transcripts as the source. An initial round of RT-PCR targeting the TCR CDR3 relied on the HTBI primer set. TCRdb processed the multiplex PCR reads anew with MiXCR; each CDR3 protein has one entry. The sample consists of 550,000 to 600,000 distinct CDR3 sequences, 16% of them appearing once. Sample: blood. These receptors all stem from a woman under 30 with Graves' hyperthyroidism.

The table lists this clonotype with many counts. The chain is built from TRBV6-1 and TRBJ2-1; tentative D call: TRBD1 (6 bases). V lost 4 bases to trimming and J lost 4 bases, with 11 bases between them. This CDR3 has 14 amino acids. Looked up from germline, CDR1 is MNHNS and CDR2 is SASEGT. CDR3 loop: CASSGQGLYNEQFF. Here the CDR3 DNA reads TGTGCCAGCAGTGGCCAGGGGCTATACAATGAGCAGTTCTTC.

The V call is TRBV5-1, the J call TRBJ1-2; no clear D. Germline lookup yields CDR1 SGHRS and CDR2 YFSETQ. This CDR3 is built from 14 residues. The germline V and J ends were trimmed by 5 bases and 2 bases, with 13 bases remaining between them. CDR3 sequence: CASSSLVANYGYTF. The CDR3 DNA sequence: TGCGCCAGCAGTTCACTGGTCGCAAACTATGGCTACACCTTC. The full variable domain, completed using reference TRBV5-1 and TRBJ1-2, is KAGVTQTPRYLIKTRGQQVTLSCSPISGHRSVSWYQQTPGQGLQFLFEYFSETQRNKGNFPGRFSGRQFSNSRSEMNVSTLELGDSALYLCASSSLVANYGYTFGSGTRLTVV.

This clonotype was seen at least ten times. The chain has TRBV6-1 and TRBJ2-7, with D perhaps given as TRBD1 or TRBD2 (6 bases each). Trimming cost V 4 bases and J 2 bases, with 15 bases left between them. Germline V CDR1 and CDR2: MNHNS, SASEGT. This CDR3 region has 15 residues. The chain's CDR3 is CASSVSHGGPYEQYF. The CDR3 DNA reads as TGTGCCAGCAGTGTTAGCCACGGGGGCCCCTACGAGCAGTACTTC.